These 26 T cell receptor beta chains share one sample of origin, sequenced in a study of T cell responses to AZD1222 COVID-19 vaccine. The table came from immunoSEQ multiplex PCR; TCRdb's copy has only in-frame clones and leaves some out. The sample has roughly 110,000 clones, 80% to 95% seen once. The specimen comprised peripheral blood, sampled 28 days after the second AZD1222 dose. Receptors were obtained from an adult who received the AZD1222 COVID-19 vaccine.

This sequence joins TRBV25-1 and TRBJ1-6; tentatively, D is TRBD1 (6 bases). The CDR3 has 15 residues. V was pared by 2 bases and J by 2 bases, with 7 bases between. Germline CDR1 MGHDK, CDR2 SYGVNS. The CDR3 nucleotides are TGTGCCAGCAGTGAAAGGGGGGCCTATAATTCACCCCTCCACTTT. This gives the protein CASSERGAYNSPLHF. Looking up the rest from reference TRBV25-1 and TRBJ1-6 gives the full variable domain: EADIYQTPRYLVIGTGKKITLECSQTMGHDKMYWYQQDPGMELHLIHYSYGVNSTEKGDLSSESTVSRIRTEHFPLTLESARPSHTSQYLCASSERGAYNSPLHFGNGTRLTVT.

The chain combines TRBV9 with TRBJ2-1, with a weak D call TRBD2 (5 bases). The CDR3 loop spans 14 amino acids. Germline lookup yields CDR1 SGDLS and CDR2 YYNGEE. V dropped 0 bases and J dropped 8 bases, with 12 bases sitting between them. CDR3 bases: TGTGCCAGCAGCGTAGTGATGGGCGGGTATGAGCAGTTCTTC. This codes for CASSVVMGGYEQFF. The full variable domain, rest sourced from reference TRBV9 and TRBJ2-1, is DSGVTQTPKHLITATGQRVTLRCSPRSGDLSVYWYQQSLDQGLQFLIQYYNGEERAKGNILERFSAQQFPDLHSELNLSSLELGDSALYFCASSVVMGGYEQFFGPGTRLTVL.

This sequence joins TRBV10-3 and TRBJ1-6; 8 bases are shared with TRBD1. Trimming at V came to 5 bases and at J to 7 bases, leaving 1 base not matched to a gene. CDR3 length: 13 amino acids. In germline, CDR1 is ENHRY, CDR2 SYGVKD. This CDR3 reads CAISTGGNSPLHF. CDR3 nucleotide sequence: TGTGCCATCAGTACAGGGGGAAATTCACCCCTCCACTTT.

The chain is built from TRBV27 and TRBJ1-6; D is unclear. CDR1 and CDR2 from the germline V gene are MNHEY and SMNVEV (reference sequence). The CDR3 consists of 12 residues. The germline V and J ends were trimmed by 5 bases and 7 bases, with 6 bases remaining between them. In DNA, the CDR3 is TGTGCCAGCAGTGTTGGGAATTCACCCCTCCACTTT. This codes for CASSVGNSPLHF.

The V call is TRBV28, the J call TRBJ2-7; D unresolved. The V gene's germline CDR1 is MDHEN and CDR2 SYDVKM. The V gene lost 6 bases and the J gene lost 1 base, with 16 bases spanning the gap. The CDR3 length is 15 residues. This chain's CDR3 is CASRTTSRASYEQYF. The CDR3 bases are TGTGCCAGCAGAACTACAAGCCGGGCGTCCTACGAGCAGTACTTC.

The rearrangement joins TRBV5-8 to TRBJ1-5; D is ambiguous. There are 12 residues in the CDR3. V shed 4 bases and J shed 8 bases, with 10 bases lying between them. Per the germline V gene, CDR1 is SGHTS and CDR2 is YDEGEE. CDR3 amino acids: CASSQILEPQHF. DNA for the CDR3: TGTGCCAGCAGCCAGATTTTGGAGCCCCAGCATTTT. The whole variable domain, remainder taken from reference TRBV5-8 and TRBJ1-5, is EAGVTQSPTHLIKTRGQQATLRCSPISGHTSVYWYQQALGLGLQFLLWYDEGEERNRGNFPPRFSGRQFPNYSSELNVNALELEDSALYLCASSQILEPQHFGDGTRLSIL.

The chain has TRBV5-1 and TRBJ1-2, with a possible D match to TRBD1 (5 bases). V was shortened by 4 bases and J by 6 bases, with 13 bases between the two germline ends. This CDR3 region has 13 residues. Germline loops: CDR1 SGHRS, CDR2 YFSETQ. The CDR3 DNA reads TGCGCCAGCAGCCGGGACGCGCGCGATGGCTACACCTTC. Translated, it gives CASSRDARDGYTF. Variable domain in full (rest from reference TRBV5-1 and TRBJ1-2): KAGVTQTPRYLIKTRGQQVTLSCSPISGHRSVSWYQQTPGQGLQFLFEYFSETQRNKGNFPGRFSGRQFSNSRSEMNVSTLELGDSALYLCASSRDARDGYTFGSGTRLTVV.

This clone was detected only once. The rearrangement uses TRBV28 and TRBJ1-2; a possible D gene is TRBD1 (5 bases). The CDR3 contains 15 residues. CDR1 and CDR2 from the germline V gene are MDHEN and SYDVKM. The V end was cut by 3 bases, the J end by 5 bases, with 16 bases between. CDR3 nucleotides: TGTGCCAGCAGTTTGGGGCGAGGAAGAGATTATGGCTACACCTTC. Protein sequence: CASSLGRGRDYGYTF.

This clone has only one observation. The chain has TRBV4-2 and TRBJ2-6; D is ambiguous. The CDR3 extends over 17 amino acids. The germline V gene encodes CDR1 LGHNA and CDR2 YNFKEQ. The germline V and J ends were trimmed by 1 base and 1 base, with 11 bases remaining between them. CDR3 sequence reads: CASSQAAPMSGANVLTF. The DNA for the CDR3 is TGTGCCAGCAGCCAAGCTGCCCCAATGTCTGGGGCCAACGTCCTGACTTTC.

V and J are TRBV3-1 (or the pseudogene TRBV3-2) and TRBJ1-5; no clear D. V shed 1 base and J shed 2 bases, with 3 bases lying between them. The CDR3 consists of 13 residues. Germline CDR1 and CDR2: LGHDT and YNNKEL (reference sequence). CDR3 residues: CASSQVRNQPQHF. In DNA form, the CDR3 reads TGTGCCAGCAGCCAAGTACGCAATCAGCCCCAGCATTTT.

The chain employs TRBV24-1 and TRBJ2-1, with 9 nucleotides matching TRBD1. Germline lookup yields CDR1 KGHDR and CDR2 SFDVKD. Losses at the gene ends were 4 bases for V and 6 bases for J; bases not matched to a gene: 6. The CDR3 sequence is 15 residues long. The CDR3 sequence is CATSERQGVGNEQFF. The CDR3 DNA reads TGTGCCACCAGTGAAAGACAGGGGGTGGGCAATGAGCAGTTCTTC.

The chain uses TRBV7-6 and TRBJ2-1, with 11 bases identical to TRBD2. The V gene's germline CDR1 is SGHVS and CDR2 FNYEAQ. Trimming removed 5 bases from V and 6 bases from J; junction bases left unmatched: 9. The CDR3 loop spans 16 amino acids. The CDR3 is CASSDTWLAGGNEQFF. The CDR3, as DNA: TGTGCCAGCAGCGATACGTGGCTAGCGGGAGGCAATGAGCAGTTCTTC.

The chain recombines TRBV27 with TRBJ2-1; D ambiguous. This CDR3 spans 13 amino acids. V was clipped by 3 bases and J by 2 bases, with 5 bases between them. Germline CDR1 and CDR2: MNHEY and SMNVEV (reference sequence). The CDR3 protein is CASSLKTYNEQFF. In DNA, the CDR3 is TGTGCCAGCAGTTTGAAGACCTACAATGAGCAGTTCTTC.

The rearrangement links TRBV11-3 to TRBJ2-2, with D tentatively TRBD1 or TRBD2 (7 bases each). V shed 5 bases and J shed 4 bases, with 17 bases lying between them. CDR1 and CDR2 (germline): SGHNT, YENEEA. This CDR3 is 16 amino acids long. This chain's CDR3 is CASSPRGGPSTGELFF. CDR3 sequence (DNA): TGTGCCAGCAGCCCCAGGGGGGGGCCGAGCACCGGGGAGCTGTTTTTT.

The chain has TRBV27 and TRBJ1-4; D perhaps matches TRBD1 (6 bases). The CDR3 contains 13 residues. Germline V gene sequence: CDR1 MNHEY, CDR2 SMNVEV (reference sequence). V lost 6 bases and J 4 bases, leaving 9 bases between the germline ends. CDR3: CASRGTLNEKLFF. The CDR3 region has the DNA TGTGCCAGCAGAGGGACACTTAATGAAAAACTGTTTTTT.

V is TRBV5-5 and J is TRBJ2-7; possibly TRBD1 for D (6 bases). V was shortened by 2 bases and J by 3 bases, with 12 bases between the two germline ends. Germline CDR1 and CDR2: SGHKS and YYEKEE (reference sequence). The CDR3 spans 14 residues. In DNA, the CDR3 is TGTGCCAGCAGCTTACACAGGGCGAGCTACGAGCAGTACTTC. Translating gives CASSLHRASYEQYF.

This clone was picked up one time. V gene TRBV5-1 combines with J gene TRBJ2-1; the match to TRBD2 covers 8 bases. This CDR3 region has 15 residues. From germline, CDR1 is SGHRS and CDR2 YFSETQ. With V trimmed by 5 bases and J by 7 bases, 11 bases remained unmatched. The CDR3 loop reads CASSFGGAFSNEQFF. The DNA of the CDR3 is TGCGCCAGCAGTTTCGGGGGGGCGTTTTCGAATGAGCAGTTCTTC. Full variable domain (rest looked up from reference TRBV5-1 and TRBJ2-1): KAGVTQTPRYLIKTRGQQVTLSCSPISGHRSVSWYQQTPGQGLQFLFEYFSETQRNKGNFPGRFSGRQFSNSRSEMNVSTLELGDSALYLCASSFGGAFSNEQFFGPGTRLTVL.

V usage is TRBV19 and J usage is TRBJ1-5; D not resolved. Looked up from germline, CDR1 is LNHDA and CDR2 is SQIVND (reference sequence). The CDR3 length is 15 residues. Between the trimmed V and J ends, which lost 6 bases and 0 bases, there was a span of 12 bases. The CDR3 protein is CASSVFGSSNQPQHF. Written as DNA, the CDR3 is TGTGCCAGTAGCGTGTTCGGTAGTAGCAATCAGCCCCAGCATTTT.

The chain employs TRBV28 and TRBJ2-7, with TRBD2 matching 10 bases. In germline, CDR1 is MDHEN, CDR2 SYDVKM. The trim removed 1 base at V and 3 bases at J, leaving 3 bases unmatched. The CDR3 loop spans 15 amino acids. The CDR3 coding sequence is TGTGCCAGCAGTTTATTACTAGCGGGGAACTACGAGCAGTACTTC. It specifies CASSLLLAGNYEQYF.

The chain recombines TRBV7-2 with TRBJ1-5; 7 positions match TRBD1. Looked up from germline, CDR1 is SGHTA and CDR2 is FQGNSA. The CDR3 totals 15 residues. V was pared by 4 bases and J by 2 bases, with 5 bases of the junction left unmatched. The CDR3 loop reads CASSYTGAGNQPQHF. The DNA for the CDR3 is TGTGCCAGCAGCTATACAGGGGCCGGCAATCAGCCCCAGCATTTT.

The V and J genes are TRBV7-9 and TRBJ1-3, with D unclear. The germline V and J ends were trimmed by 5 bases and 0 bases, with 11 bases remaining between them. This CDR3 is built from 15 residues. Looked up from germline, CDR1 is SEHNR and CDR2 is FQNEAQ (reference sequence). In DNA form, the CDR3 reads TGTGCCAGCAGCCCCCGAGGGCTCTCTGGAAACACCATATATTTT. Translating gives CASSPRGLSGNTIYF.

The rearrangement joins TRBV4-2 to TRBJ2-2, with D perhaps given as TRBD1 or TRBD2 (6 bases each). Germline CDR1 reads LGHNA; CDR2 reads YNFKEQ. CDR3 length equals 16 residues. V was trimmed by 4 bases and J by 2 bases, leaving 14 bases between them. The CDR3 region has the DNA TGTGCCAGCAGCCGCGGGACAACCCCAAACACCGGGGAGCTGTTTTTT. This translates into CASSRGTTPNTGELFF.

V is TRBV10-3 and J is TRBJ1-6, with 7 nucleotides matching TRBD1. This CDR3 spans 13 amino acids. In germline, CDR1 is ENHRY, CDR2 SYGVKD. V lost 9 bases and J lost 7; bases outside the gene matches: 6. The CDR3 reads CAMSGQRNSPLHF. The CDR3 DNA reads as TGTGCCATGTCGGGACAGAGAAATTCACCCCTCCACTTT.

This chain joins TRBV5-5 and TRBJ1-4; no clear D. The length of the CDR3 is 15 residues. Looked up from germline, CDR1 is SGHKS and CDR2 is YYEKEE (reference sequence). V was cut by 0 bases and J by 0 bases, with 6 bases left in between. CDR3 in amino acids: CASSLGRTTNEKLFF. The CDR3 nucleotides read TGTGCCAGCAGCTTGGGCAGGACAACTAATGAAAAACTGTTTTTT.

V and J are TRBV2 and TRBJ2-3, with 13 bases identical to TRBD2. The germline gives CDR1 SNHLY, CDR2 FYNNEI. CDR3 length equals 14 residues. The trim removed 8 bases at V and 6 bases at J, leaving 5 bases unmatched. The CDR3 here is CASQLAGGLDTQYF. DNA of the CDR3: TGTGCCAGCCAACTAGCGGGAGGGTTGGATACGCAGTATTTT.

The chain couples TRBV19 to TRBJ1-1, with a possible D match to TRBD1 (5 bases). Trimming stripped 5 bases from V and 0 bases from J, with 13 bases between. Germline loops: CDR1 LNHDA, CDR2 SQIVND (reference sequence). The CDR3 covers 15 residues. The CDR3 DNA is TGTGCCAGTAGTGCTCAGGGTGCCATGAACACTGAAGCTTTCTTT. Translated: CASSAQGAMNTEAFF.